This T cell receptor (beta chain) was recorded in a study of cytomegalovirus exposure and HLA in healthy donors. Notes on the study in general: As a later analysis showed, a missense DCLRE1C variant was linked to trimming of TCR beta V- and J-genes. In a later analysis, an Asian-associated ancestry cluster reportedly showed fewer N-insertions than the approximately 640-donor mean.

As to this clone: The antigen is unknown.

Healthy bone marrow donors formed the donor group. Donors were ostensibly healthy at sampling, although undocumented immune exposures were probable. The primer mix had 60 Vbeta and 13 Jbeta primers. Generated by immunoSEQ multiplex PCR, the TCRdb table keeps only in-frame clones and is missing some. The sample has roughly 150,000 clones, 82% seen once. In germline, CDR1 is SGHRS, CDR2 YFSETQ. V was clipped by 5 bases and J by 0 bases; unmatched bases: 7. This CDR3 is 16 amino acids long. The receptor comes from a girl under 18 in good health and CMV-seropositive. Sequenced sample: PBMCs. The J gene is TRBJ2-1, the V gene TRBV5-1, with 8 bases matching TRBD2. CDR3 sequence reads: CASRTVAGSSYNEQFF. Written as DNA, the CDR3 is TGCGCCAGCAGAACCGTAGCGGGGAGCTCCTACAATGAGCAGTTCTTC.